The 17 T cell receptor beta chains reported below all come from one sample, sequenced in a study of blood T cells in healthy people across ages. The second PCR ran about 6 to 12 cycles with a sample-barcoded 5' primer and J-beta primers. Each CDR3 protein is one row after TCRdb ran MiXCR on the 5' RACE reads. Among 890,000 or so distinct CDR3 sequences listed, roughly 60% were seen once. Sequencing was performed on blood. Receptors originate from a man aged 25-40 years in good health.

The chain has TRBV29-1 and TRBJ2-3, with 14 bases identical to TRBD2. V lost 4 bases to trimming and J lost 2 bases; unmatched junction nucleotides: 8. Germline V gene sequence: CDR1 SQVTM, CDR2 ANQGSEA. The CDR3 loop spans 17 amino acids. Here the CDR3 reads CSVGGAGLAGDTDTQYF. CDR3 DNA sequence: TGCAGCGTTGGGGGGGCGGGACTAGCGGGGGACACAGATACGCAGTATTTT.

This chain links TRBV20-1 with TRBJ1-2, with 7 bases that match TRBD1. Trimming cost V 5 bases and J 7 bases; bases outside gene matches: 22. The length of the CDR3 is 17 residues. Germline loops: CDR1 DFQATT, CDR2 SNEGSKA (reference sequence). This CDR3 reads CSAGPTSEGASFAGYTF. For the CDR3, the DNA is TGCAGTGCTGGGCCAACCAGCGAGGGGGCCTCCTTTGCTGGCTACACCTTC.

V gene TRBV6-5 combines with J gene TRBJ2-7; D uncertain. The CDR3 contains 13 residues. The V and J ends lost 7 bases and 1 base respectively, with 11 bases between them. Germline V gene sequence: CDR1 MNHEY, CDR2 SVGAGI. In nucleotides, the CDR3 is TGTGCCAGCACGGGTCTGAGATCCTACGAGCAGTACTTC. Its translation is CASTGLRSYEQYF.

The chain has TRBV29-1 and TRBJ1-4; D remains ambiguous. The CDR3 runs 12 residues. Germline CDR1 and CDR2: SQVTM and ANQGSEA. V lost 8 bases to trimming and J lost 8 bases, with 15 bases between them. The CDR3 region has the DNA TGCAGCAACAAGGAGATTGGCGAAAAACTGTTTTTT. It is translated as CSNKEIGEKLFF.

V gene TRBV7-2 combines with J gene TRBJ2-1, with 14 bases identical to TRBD2. Germline CDR1 is SGHTA and CDR2 is FQGNSA. The CDR3 is 19 residues long. Trimming removed 6 bases from V and 14 bases from J; junction bases left unmatched: 24. Here the CDR3 reads CASSFPIILGTSGGPSKFF. The CDR3 coding sequence is TGTGCCAGCAGTTTTCCGATCATCCTGGGGACTAGCGGGGGTCCGAGTAAGTTCTTC.

The chain combines TRBV20-1 with TRBJ2-1; 13 positions match TRBD2. Germline assignment: CDR1 DFQATT and CDR2 SNEGSKA (reference sequence). CDR3 length: 14 residues. Unmatched junction bases numbered 10, after V lost 3 bases and J lost 14 bases. Here the CDR3 reads CSASTGLAGAREFF. The CDR3 DNA sequence: TGCAGTGCTAGTACAGGACTAGCGGGGGCGAGGGAGTTCTTC.

This chain links TRBV6-1 with TRBJ2-2; TRBD2 matches 12 bases. This CDR3 contains 16 residues. Trimming at V came to 7 bases and at J to 7 bases, leaving 10 bases not matched to a gene. In germline, CDR1 is MNHNS, CDR2 SASEGT. CDR3 DNA: TGTGCCAGCACCCGACTAGCGGGGGTCCCCGGCGGGGAGCTGTTTTTT. This translates into CASTRLAGVPGGELFF.

The chain uses TRBV6-5 and TRBJ2-7; 11 bases fit TRBD1. The V and J ends lost 2 bases and 1 base, in that order; junction bases with no gene match: 1. This CDR3 has 15 amino acids. The germline V gene has CDR1 MNHEY and CDR2 SVGAGI. The CDR3 sequence is CASSYGQGASYEQYF. The DNA for the CDR3 is TGTGCCAGCAGTTACGGACAGGGGGCTTCCTACGAGCAGTACTTC.

The chain recombines TRBV10-2 with TRBJ2-1; 10 bases match TRBD2. This CDR3 region has 15 residues. With 2 bases clipped from V and 8 bases from J, the junction kept 6 bases outside the gene matches. CDR1 and CDR2 (germline): WSHSY, SAAADI. CDR3 bases: TGCGCCAGCAGTGAGAAGCGGGGGGGTATTTATGAGCAGTTCTTC. This gives the protein CASSEKRGGIYEQFF.

This clonotype appeared a single time. The gene calls are TRBV7-9 and TRBJ1-4; D gene unclear. Trimming removed 1 base from V and 8 bases from J, with 8 bases in between. CDR3 length: 13 residues. Germline CDR1 and CDR2: SEHNR and FQNEAQ (reference sequence). The CDR3 here is CASSLGIEEKLFF. The CDR3 region has the DNA TGTGCCAGCAGCTTAGGTATTGAGGAAAAACTGTTTTTT.

This chain uses TRBV29-1 with TRBJ1-1; 7 nucleotides match TRBD1. The CDR3 is 15 amino acids. Germline V gene sequence: CDR1 SQVTM, CDR2 ANQGSEA. J was trimmed by 4 bases and V by 6 bases; bases with no gene match: 14. The CDR3 DNA reads as TGCAGCGTCGTGGTTGACAGGGAACTCGCCACTGAAGCTTTCTTT. As protein: CSVVVDRELATEAFF.

The rearrangement links TRBV27 to TRBJ1-6, with no clear D. CDR1 and CDR2 (germline): MNHEY, SMNVEV (reference sequence). V gave up 6 bases and J gave up 10 bases, with 13 bases separating them. This CDR3 comprises 13 residues. The CDR3 region is CASSGMLGSPLHF. DNA of the CDR3: TGTGCCAGCAGCGGGATGTTGGGGTCACCCCTCCACTTT.

Details on this clonotype: This could be a read error, since a much larger clone is one nucleotide away. The chain uses TRBV6-4 and TRBJ1-6; D is possibly TRBD1 (5 bases). Germline loops: CDR1 MRHNA, CDR2 SNTAGT. This CDR3 has 13 residues. The V end lost 4 bases, the J end lost 7 bases, and 8 bases lay between the germline ends. CDR3 coding DNA: TGTGCCAGCAGTGGCAGGGCGAATTCACCCCTCCACTTT. It codes for CASSGRANSPLHF.

Only a few counts were recorded for this clonotype. The chain couples TRBV20-1 to TRBJ2-7; tentatively, D is TRBD2 (8 bases). The CDR3 has 15 amino acids. Trimming cost V 2 bases and J 3 bases, with 17 bases left between them. Germline V gene data show CDR1 as DFQATT and CDR2 as SNEGSKA (reference sequence). The DNA of the CDR3 is TGCAGTGCTAGACTAGGGACAGCGGGGGACTACGAGCAGTACTTC. Encoded protein: CSARLGTAGDYEQYF.

This clonotype has a single count. The chain combines TRBV4-3 with TRBJ2-5, with a possible D match to TRBD1 (7 bases). Deletions cut 0 bases from V and 10 bases from J, with 15 bases between. This CDR3 spans 14 amino acids. CDR1 and CDR2 from the germline V gene are LGHNA and YSLEER. CDR3: CASSQEIRGTDQYF. Here the CDR3 DNA reads TGCGCCAGCAGCCAAGAGATCCGCGGGACAGACCAGTACTTC.

The chain carries TRBV7-8 and TRBJ2-3, with D perhaps matching TRBD2 (5 bases). The CDR3 consists of 15 residues. V lost 4 bases and J 2 bases, leaving 13 bases between the germline ends. Germline V gene lookup returns CDR1 SGHVS and CDR2 FQNEAQ. DNA for the CDR3: TGTGCCAGCAGCTCTCTTGACGGACTCACAGATACGCAGTATTTT. It translates to CASSSLDGLTDTQYF. The complete variable domain, with remaining parts taken from reference TRBV7-8 and TRBJ2-3, reads GAGVSQSPRYKVAKRGQDVALRCDPISGHVSLFWYQQALGQGPEFLTYFQNEAQLDKSGLPSDRFFAERPEGSVSTLKIQRTQQEDSAVYLCASSSLDGLTDTQYFGPGTRLTVL.

This clonotype has only one observation. The chain carries TRBV7-8 and TRBJ2-3; TRBD2 aligns across 11 bases. The V gene end was trimmed by 4 bases and the J gene end by 6 bases; junction bases not matched to a gene: 12. Germline-derived CDR1 and CDR2 are SGHVS and FQNEAQ. CDR3 length equals 17 residues. The CDR3 here is CASSSDIAGGPGDTQYF. In DNA, the CDR3 is TGTGCCAGCAGCTCCGACATAGCGGGGGGGCCGGGGGATACGCAGTATTTT.